Presented here are 27 T cell receptor beta chains from one specimen sequenced in a study of identical twins. One entry per CDR3 protein, called by TCRdb with MiXCR from the 5' RACE reads. The sample has about 240,000 distinct CDR3 sequences, roughly 7.5% seen once. The data also belong to a second study, concerning yellow fever vaccine responses in identical twins.

The specimen was CD8+ T cells sorted from blood. The receptors shown here come from a woman aged 18 to 35 in good health.

The gene calls are TRBV9 and TRBJ2-6, with D maybe TRBD1 (6 bases). CDR3 length: 16 residues. CDR1 is SGDLS and CDR2 is YYNGEE in the germline V gene. The V gene lost 1 base and the J gene lost 0 bases, with 8 bases spanning the gap. The CDR3 nucleotides are TGTGCCAGCAGCGTATCAGGGGCCTCTGGGGCCAACGTCCTGACTTTC. It encodes CASSVSGASGANVLTF.

This clonotype was seen only a few times. The CDR3 reads CASSLAVQIQETQYF. CDR3 sequence (DNA): TGCGCCAGCAGCTTGGCCGTACAAATACAAGAGACCCAGTACTTC. The chain recombines TRBV5-1 with TRBJ2-5, with D unresolved. Trimming cost V 0 bases and J 2 bases, with 11 bases left between them. CDR3 length equals 15 residues. In germline, CDR1 is SGHRS, CDR2 YFSETQ.

This clonotype appeared many times. The chain uses TRBV18 and TRBJ2-3; 10 bases align to TRBD2. Germline V gives CDR1 KGHSH, CDR2 LQKENI. There are 17 residues in the CDR3. Trimming removed 2 bases from V and 2 bases from J; junction bases left unmatched: 7. The CDR3 DNA is TGTGCCAGCTCACCAGGCTGGACTAGCGGATTCACAGATACGCAGTATTTT. Encoded protein: CASSPGWTSGFTDTQYF.

V is TRBV7-9 and J is TRBJ1-2; D call uncertain. The CDR3 sequence is 15 residues long. Trimming shortened V by 6 bases and J by 5 bases, and 19 bases separated the two germline ends. Germline CDR1 is SEHNR and CDR2 is FQNEAQ (reference sequence). In DNA, the CDR3 is TGTGCCAGCAGTCAAGCCCTGTACAGTCGATATGGCTACACCTTC. It specifies CASSQALYSRYGYTF.

The rearrangement links TRBV2 to TRBJ2-1; a weak D match, TRBD2 (7 bases). This CDR3 has 14 residues. V was shortened by 10 bases and J by 2 bases, with 15 bases between the two germline ends. Germline V gene sequence: CDR1 SNHLY, CDR2 FYNNEI. The CDR3 DNA sequence: TGTGCCATGAAGGGGGGGGGCCCCTACAATGAGCAGTTCTTC. Its protein product is CAMKGGGPYNEQFF.

The V call is TRBV6-1, the J call TRBJ2-5, with D perhaps matching TRBD1 or TRBD2 (5 bases each). CDR1 and CDR2 (germline): MNHNS, SASEGT. The CDR3 extends over 15 amino acids. Trimming shortened V by 8 bases and J by 7 bases, and 23 bases separated the two germline ends. The CDR3 loop is CASCYTGTDEGTQYF. DNA of the CDR3: TGTGCCAGCTGCTATACCGGGACGGACGAGGGGACCCAGTACTTC.

V and J are TRBV28 and TRBJ1-5; a weak D match, TRBD1 (6 bases). CDR1 and CDR2 (germline): MDHEN, SYDVKM. There are 14 residues in the CDR3. Between the trimmed V and J ends, which lost 5 bases and 3 bases, there was a span of 11 bases. The CDR3 sequence is CASSVQGYNQPQHF. CDR3 nucleotide sequence: TGTGCCAGCAGTGTACAGGGATACAATCAGCCCCAGCATTTT.

In this sample, this clonotype turned up a few times. J is TRBJ2-7 and V is TRBV9; 7 nucleotides match TRBD2. The length of the CDR3 is 15 residues. The germline V gene encodes CDR1 SGDLS and CDR2 YYNGEE. V trimming: 3 bases; J trimming: 3 bases; junction bases outside the gene matches: 9. CDR3 loop: CASSARLAGLYEQYF. The CDR3 coding sequence is TGTGCCAGCAGCGCAAGACTAGCAGGACTCTACGAGCAGTACTTC. Based on the CDR3 plus reference TRBV9 and TRBJ2-7, the full variable domain is DSGVTQTPKHLITATGQRVTLRCSPRSGDLSVYWYQQSLDQGLQFLIQYYNGEERAKGNILERFSAQQFPDLHSELNLSSLELGDSALYFCASSARLAGLYEQYFGPGTRLTVT.

This sequence joins TRBV2 and TRBJ2-1, with a tentative D call TRBD2 (6 bases). V was pared by 6 bases and J by 9 bases, with 18 bases between. Per germline, CDR1 SNHLY and CDR2 FYNNEI. This CDR3 is built from 14 residues. CDR3 DNA: TGTGCCAGCAGCGAACTAGCCACGTACGGTGAGCAGTTCTTC. This translates into CASSELATYGEQFF.

The rearrangement uses TRBV2 and TRBJ1-1; D is undetermined. The CDR3 covers 14 residues. From germline, CDR1 is SNHLY and CDR2 FYNNEI. V lost 5 bases, J lost 1 base, and 11 bases lay in between. CDR3 protein: CASSSKVRNTEAFF. The CDR3 DNA reads as TGTGCCAGCAGTTCCAAGGTAAGGAACACTGAAGCTTTCTTT.

This clonotype was seen a handful of times. The chain couples TRBV3-1 to TRBJ2-7; 8 bases map to TRBD2. Trimming cost V 4 bases and J 6 bases; bases outside gene matches: 11. The CDR3 extends over 15 amino acids. The V gene's germline CDR1 is LGHDT and CDR2 YNNKEL (reference sequence). In DNA, the CDR3 is TGTGCCAGCAGCCCCCCCAACAGCGGGAGTGGCGAGCAGTACTTC. This codes for CASSPPNSGSGEQYF.

The table lists this clonotype with many counts. V is TRBV25-1 and J is TRBJ1-1; D is ambiguous. The V gene's germline CDR1 is MGHDK and CDR2 SYGVNS. The CDR3 sequence is 12 residues long. Trimming removed 3 bases from V and 8 bases from J, with 10 bases in between. CDR3 DNA sequence: TGTGCCAGCAGTGATTCAGGAAGGGAAGCTTTCTTT. Amino acid sequence: CASSDSGREAFF.

This clonotype was seen a few times. The rearrangement uses TRBV18 and TRBJ2-7; 8 bases line up with TRBD2. V shed 4 bases, J shed 3 bases, and the junction held 8 bases outside the gene matches. The CDR3 is 15 amino acids. Germline CDR1 is KGHSH and CDR2 is LQKENI. The CDR3 loop is CASSLRGLADYEQYF. CDR3 in DNA: TGTGCCAGCTCACTGCGCGGACTAGCCGACTACGAGCAGTACTTC.

This clonotype has at least ten counts. This chain joins TRBV9 and TRBJ2-7; TRBD1 is a possible D gene (6 bases). Trimming cost V 4 bases and J 3 bases, with 11 bases left between them. This CDR3 contains 13 residues. Germline loops: CDR1 SGDLS, CDR2 YYNGEE. CDR3 sequence reads: CASSPTDSYEQYF. The CDR3 DNA follows: TGTGCCAGCAGCCCTACGGACAGCTACGAGCAGTACTTC.

The rearrangement uses TRBV28 and TRBJ2-1; 12 bases align to TRBD2. From germline, CDR1 is MDHEN and CDR2 SYDVKM. J was trimmed by 9 bases and V by 5 bases; bases with no gene match: 8. CDR3 length: 15 residues. The CDR3 here is CASSPGTSGSVEQFF. The CDR3 coding sequence is TGTGCCAGCAGTCCCGGGACTAGCGGGTCGGTTGAGCAGTTCTTC. The entire variable domain, with the rest obtained from reference TRBV28 and TRBJ2-1, is as follows: DVKVTQSSRYLVKRTGEKVFLECVQDMDHENMFWYRQDPGLGLRLIYFSYDVKMKEKGDIPEGYSVSREKKERFSLILESASTNQTSMYLCASSPGTSGSVEQFFGPGTRLTVL.

This clonotype occurred many times. The rearrangement joins TRBV5-1 to TRBJ1-4; TRBD1 matches 7 bases. With 0 bases clipped from V and 5 bases from J, the junction kept 4 bases outside the gene matches. CDR3 length: 15 amino acids. CDR1 and CDR2 (germline): SGHRS, YFSETQ. The CDR3 DNA reads TGCGCCAGCAGCTTGGCAGGGGGGTGGAATGAAAAACTGTTTTTT. Its protein is CASSLAGGWNEKLFF.

This clonotype was observed a few times. The rearrangement links TRBV9 to TRBJ2-2; TRBD2 is a possible D gene (5 bases). V shed 3 bases and J shed 6 bases, with 6 bases lying between them. This CDR3 has 12 amino acids. Germline CDR1 SGDLS, CDR2 YYNGEE. DNA for the CDR3: TGTGCCAGCAGCGCCGGGGCCGGGGAGCTGTTTTTT. Translated: CASSAGAGELFF.

This clonotype has at least ten counts. The gene calls are TRBV20-1 and TRBJ2-7, with D possibly being TRBD2 (6 bases). CDR3 size: 15 residues. Germline V lookup: CDR1 DFQATT, CDR2 SNEGSKA (reference sequence). V lost 1 base and J lost 2, with 15 bases in between. CDR3 sequence: CSARVEGGLPYEQYF. In nucleotides, the CDR3 is TGCAGTGCTAGAGTGGAGGGCGGGTTACCCTACGAGCAGTACTTC.

This clonotype showed up many times. V and J are TRBV2 and TRBJ2-3; weak D call: TRBD1 (5 bases). There are 17 residues in the CDR3. V lost 5 bases and J 0 bases, leaving 18 bases between the germline ends. The germline gives CDR1 SNHLY, CDR2 FYNNEI. The CDR3 region is CASSPTDQGPSTDTQYF. In DNA form, the CDR3 reads TGTGCCAGCAGTCCTACCGATCAGGGTCCTAGCACAGATACGCAGTATTTT.

Ten or more counts support this clonotype. This chain connects TRBV4-2 to TRBJ2-2; the match to TRBD2 covers 14 bases. Trimming cost V 1 base and J 5 bases; bases outside gene matches: 3. This CDR3 region has 17 residues. CDR1 is LGHNA and CDR2 is YNFKEQ in the germline V gene. In DNA, the CDR3 is TGTGCCAGCAGCCAAGCCGGGACTAGCGGGGGAACCGGGGAGCTGTTTTTT. Amino acids: CASSQAGTSGGTGELFF.

The chain uses TRBV6-1 and TRBJ2-3, with 9 positions matching TRBD1. Trimming removed 6 bases from V and 2 bases from J; junction bases left unmatched: 15. Germline V gene lookup returns CDR1 MNHNS and CDR2 SASEGT. CDR3 length: 18 residues. The CDR3 DNA reads as TGTGCCAGCAGCCCGGGACAGGGTGCCCTATCCTACACAGATACGCAGTATTTT. This codes for CASSPGQGALSYTDTQYF.

This clonotype was detected many times. This chain uses TRBV28 with TRBJ2-7, with D tentatively TRBD1 (6 bases). The CDR3 consists of 14 residues. CDR1 and CDR2 from the germline V gene are MDHEN and SYDVKM. V was shortened by 4 bases and J by 5 bases, with 15 bases between the two germline ends. DNA of the CDR3: TGTGCCAGCAGTTACACAGGGAGTGGGGACGAGCAGTACGTC. This translates into CASSYTGSGDEQYV.

The rearrangement joins TRBV20-1 to TRBJ2-3, with a tentative D call TRBD2 (7 bases). Germline V gives CDR1 DFQATT, CDR2 SNEGSKA (reference sequence). The CDR3 has 17 amino acids. The V end was cut by 1 base, the J end by 1 base, with 18 bases between. This CDR3 is CSARVLRGGLGTDTQYF. The DNA for the CDR3 is TGCAGTGCTAGAGTTCTTAGGGGGGGACTGGGCACAGATACGCAGTATTTT.

This chain links TRBV24-1 with TRBJ2-3; D is possibly TRBD1 or TRBD2 (5 bases each). V was clipped by 5 bases and J by 6 bases, with 14 bases between them. The V gene's germline CDR1 is KGHDR and CDR2 SFDVKD. CDR3 length: 14 residues. CDR3 nucleotide sequence: TGTGCCACCAGTGGGACTGAGGGGTGGGATACGCAGTATTTT. Its protein is CATSGTEGWDTQYF.

This clonotype was observed many times. The rearrangement links TRBV11-2 to TRBJ2-5; D not certain. Trimming cost V 0 bases and J 4 bases, with 6 bases left between them. The CDR3 sequence is 13 residues long. Looked up from germline, CDR1 is SGHAT and CDR2 is FQNNGV. The CDR3 bases are TGTGCCAGCAGCTTAGAGACAAGAGAGACCCAGTACTTC. It is translated as CASSLETRETQYF.

A few counts support this clonotype. The gene calls are TRBV2 and TRBJ1-1, with D possibly TRBD1 on 5 matching bases. Deletions cut 6 bases from V and 5 bases from J, with 16 bases between. The CDR3 runs 14 residues. CDR1 and CDR2 from the germline V gene are SNHLY and FYNNEI. CDR3 coding DNA: TGTGCCAGCAGGGGTTCTCGGGGGGGAACTGAAGCTTTCTTT. It codes for CASRGSRGGTEAFF.

This clonotype was found a few times. V usage is TRBV27 and J usage is TRBJ2-5, with no clear D. V was pared by 3 bases and J by 0 bases, with 8 bases between. Germline CDR1 is MNHEY and CDR2 is SMNVEV (reference sequence). The CDR3 sequence is 14 residues long. The CDR3 DNA reads as TGTGCCAGCAGTTTTGGTCGGGACCAAGAGACCCAGTACTTC. This sequence encodes CASSFGRDQETQYF.